Shown below are 9 T cell receptor beta chains from a single sample sequenced in a study of blood T cell repertoires in COVID-19. The method was immunoSEQ multiplex PCR; TCRdb's version includes in-frame clones alone and lacks a portion of them. Of 55,000 to 75,000 clones detected, approximately 82% appear once; the ten largest clones hold 6.3%. Sample: peripheral blood. Receptors originate from a human donor in a cohort sampled during active COVID-19.

V gene TRBV19 combines with J gene TRBJ2-2; 8 bases fit TRBD1. The CDR3 length is 16 residues. V trimming: 5 bases; J trimming: 0 bases; junction bases outside the gene matches: 5. Germline V gene sequence: CDR1 LNHDA, CDR2 SQIVND (reference sequence). CDR3 region: CASSGGQGSNTGELFF. The DNA of the CDR3 is TGTGCCAGTAGTGGAGGACAGGGATCGAACACCGGGGAGCTGTTTTTT.

This chain uses TRBV3-1 (or the pseudogene TRBV3-2) with TRBJ2-5; no definite D call. The CDR3 length is 13 residues. In germline, CDR1 is LGHDT, CDR2 YNNKEL (reference sequence). V lost 5 bases to trimming and J lost 5 bases, with 12 bases between them. In DNA, the CDR3 is TGTGCCAGCAGCGAAAACTCGAGGGAGACCCAGTACTTC. Encoded protein: CASSENSRETQYF.

V gene TRBV6-6 combines with J gene TRBJ2-7; D may be TRBD1 (6 bases). This CDR3 spans 15 amino acids. V gave up 5 bases and J gave up 1 base, with 15 bases separating them. Germline assignment: CDR1 MNHNY and CDR2 SVGAGI (reference sequence). The CDR3 loop is CASSTTGTSSYEQYF. As DNA, the CDR3 is TGTGCCAGCAGTACTACAGGGACGTCGTCCTACGAGCAGTACTTC.

The table lists this clone with a few counts. The CDR3 loop is CASSSVEGQGARQPQHF. CDR3 sequence (DNA): TGTGCCAGCAGCTCAGTCGAAGGCCAGGGGGCGCGTCAGCCCCAGCATTTT. The chain links TRBV11-2 to TRBJ1-5, with 8 bases identical to TRBD1. Unmatched junction bases numbered 14, after V lost 4 bases and J lost 6 bases. The CDR3 is 17 residues long. Germline V gives CDR1 SGHAT, CDR2 FQNNGV. The complete variable domain, with remaining parts taken from reference TRBV11-2 and TRBJ1-5, reads EAGVAQSPRYKIIEKRQSVAFWCNPISGHATLYWYQQILGQGPKLLIQFQNNGVVDDSQLPKDRFSAERLKGVDSTLKIQPAKLEDSAVYLCASSSVEGQGARQPQHFGDGTRLSIL.

The V and J genes are TRBV12-3 or TRBV12-4 and TRBJ1-3, with 7 bases identical to TRBD1. The length of the CDR3 is 13 residues. J lost 6 bases, V lost 6 bases, and 5 bases had no gene match. CDR3 bases: TGTGCCAGCAGCGACAGGGTTGCAAACACCATATATTTT. This gives the protein CASSDRVANTIYF.

This chain connects TRBV15 to TRBJ1-4; 9 bases match TRBD1. J lost 7 bases, V lost 1 base, and 7 bases had no gene match. The CDR3 is 16 amino acids. Germline lookup yields CDR1 LNHNV and CDR2 YYDKDF (reference sequence). The CDR3 DNA sequence: TGTGCCACCAGCAGAGCCGGGACAGGGAAGGGTGAAAAACTGTTTTTT. It codes for CATSRAGTGKGEKLFF.

The chain recombines TRBV29-1 with TRBJ2-7, with 9 nucleotides matching TRBD1. The CDR3 extends over 12 amino acids. J lost 5 bases, V lost 6 bases, and 5 bases had no gene match. CDR1 and CDR2 (germline): SQVTM, ANQGSEA. The DNA for the CDR3 is TGCAGCGTGACACAGGGGGCCCACGAGCAGTACTTC. It codes for CSVTQGAHEQYF.

This clone was observed a handful of times. This chain uses TRBV3-1 (or the pseudogene TRBV3-2) with TRBJ2-4; 10 nucleotides line up with TRBD1. This CDR3 contains 17 residues. In germline, CDR1 is LGHDT, CDR2 YNNKEL (reference sequence). V lost 2 bases to trimming and J lost 1 base; unmatched junction nucleotides: 5. CDR3 protein: CASSQTGTGVAKNIQYF. In DNA form, the CDR3 reads TGTGCCAGCAGCCAAACCGGGACAGGGGTGGCCAAAAACATTCAGTACTTC.

This chain joins TRBV7-6 and TRBJ2-1; 7 nucleotides match TRBD2. Germline CDR1 reads SGHVS; CDR2 reads FNYEAQ. V lost 2 bases to trimming and J lost 0 bases; unmatched junction nucleotides: 13. There are 19 residues in the CDR3. The CDR3 protein is CASSLRSSGVSSSYNEQFF. The CDR3 coding sequence is TGTGCCAGCAGCTTACGTTCTAGCGGTGTATCTAGCTCCTACAATGAGCAGTTCTTC.